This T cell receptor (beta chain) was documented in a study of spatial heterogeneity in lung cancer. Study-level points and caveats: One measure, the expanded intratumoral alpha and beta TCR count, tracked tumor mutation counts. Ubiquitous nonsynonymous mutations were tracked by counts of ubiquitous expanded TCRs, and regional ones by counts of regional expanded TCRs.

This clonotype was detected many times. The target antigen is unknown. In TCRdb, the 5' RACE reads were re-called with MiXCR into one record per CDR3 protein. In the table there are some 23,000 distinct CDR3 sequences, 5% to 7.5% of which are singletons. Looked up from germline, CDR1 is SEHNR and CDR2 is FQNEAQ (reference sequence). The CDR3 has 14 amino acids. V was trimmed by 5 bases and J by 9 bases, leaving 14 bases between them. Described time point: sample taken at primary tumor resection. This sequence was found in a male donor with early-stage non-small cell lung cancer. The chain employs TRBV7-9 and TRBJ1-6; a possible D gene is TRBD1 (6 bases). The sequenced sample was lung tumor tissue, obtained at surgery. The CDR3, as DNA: TGTGCCAGCAGCCGTCCAGGGGTAGTTTCACCCCTCCACTTT. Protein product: CASSRPGVVSPLHF.